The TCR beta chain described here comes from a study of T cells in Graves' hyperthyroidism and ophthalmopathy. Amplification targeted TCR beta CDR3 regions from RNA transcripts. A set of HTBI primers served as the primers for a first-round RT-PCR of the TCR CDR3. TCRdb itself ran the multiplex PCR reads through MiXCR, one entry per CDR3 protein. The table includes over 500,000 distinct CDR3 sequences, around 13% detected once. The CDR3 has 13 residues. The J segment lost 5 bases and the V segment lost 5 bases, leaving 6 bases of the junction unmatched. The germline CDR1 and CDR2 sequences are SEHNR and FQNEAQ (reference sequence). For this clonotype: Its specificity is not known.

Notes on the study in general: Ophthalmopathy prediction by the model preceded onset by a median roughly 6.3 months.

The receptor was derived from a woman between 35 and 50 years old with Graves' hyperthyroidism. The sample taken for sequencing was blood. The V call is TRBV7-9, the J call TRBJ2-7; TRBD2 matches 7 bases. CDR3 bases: TGTGCCAGCAGCCCACTAGCGAACCACGAGCAGTACTTC. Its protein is CASSPLANHEQYF.